These T cell receptor beta chains were read from a single sample in a study of blood T cell repertoires in COVID-19. Clones were sequenced by immunoSEQ multiplex PCR, and TCRdb holds only the in-frame ones, with some missing. The table lists about 140,000 clones, around 90% of them singletons. Sequenced material: peripheral blood. These receptors all stem from a man aged 55 to 70 with active or convalescent COVID-19. Each CDR3 is given with its conserved first and last residue. A D gene is named only where the DNA matches it firmly. Clone size is stated in some rows and not others, as once, few, many or a class when expanded.

V gene	clone size	D gene	J gene	CDR3 protein	CDR3 DNA
TRBV30	-	-	TRBJ1-5	CAWSSAYNQPQHF	TGTGCCTGGTCGAGTGCCTACAATCAGCCCCAGCATTTT
TRBV19	-	-	TRBJ2-3	CASSPQGGITDTQYF	TGTGCCAGTAGCCCCCAGGGGGGCATCACAGATACGCAGTATTTT
TRBV11-2	-	-	TRBJ2-1	CASTLRNEQFF	TGTGCCAGCACCCTTAGAAATGAGCAGTTCTTC
TRBV19	-	TRBD2	TRBJ2-1	CASKLAGIDEQFF	TGTGCCAGTAAGCTAGCGGGAATCGATGAGCAGTTCTTC
TRBV18	-	-	TRBJ2-2	CASSPGLGNTGELFF	TGTGCCAGCTCACCAGGGCTGGGGAACACCGGGGAGCTGTTTTTT
TRBV24-1	-	TRBD1	TRBJ2-1	CATSDSTGGRYNEQFF	TGTGCCACCAGTGATTCGACAGGGGGCCGCTACAATGAGCAGTTCTTC
TRBV28	-	TRBD2	TRBJ2-7	CGASGTYEQYF	TGTGGGGCGAGCGGGACCTACGAGCAGTACTTC
TRBV19	-	-	TRBJ1-4	CASSIRGDRLNEKLFF	TGTGCCAGTAGTATACGGGGTGACCGCTTAAATGAAAAACTGTTTTTT
TRBV27	-	-	TRBJ1-3	CASSSIRGNTIYF	TGTGCCAGCAGTTCCATCAGGGGAAACACCATATATTTT
TRBV10-1	-	TRBD1	TRBJ2-7	CASRGRPGTGVYEQYF	TGCGCCAGCAGGGGAAGACCCGGGACAGGAGTCTACGAGCAGTACTTC
TRBV10-3	-	TRBD1	TRBJ1-1	CAIKQGGITEAFF	TGTGCCATAAAACAGGGGGGTATCACTGAAGCTTTCTTT
TRBV12-3/TRBV12-4	-	-	TRBJ2-7	CASRSQGYEQYF	TGTGCCAGCAGGTCACAGGGCTACGAGCAGTACTTC
TRBV6-5	-	TRBD1	TRBJ2-1	CASSYNGQDYNEQFF	TGTGCCAGCAGTTACAATGGACAGGACTACAATGAGCAGTTCTTC
TRBV28	-	-	TRBJ1-4	CASRASGAANEKLFF	TGTGCCAGCAGGGCCTCAGGGGCCGCTAATGAAAAACTGTTTTTT
TRBV6-5	-	-	TRBJ1-1	CASSYTPPGNTEAFF	TGTGCCAGCAGTTACACTCCCCCAGGGAACACTGAAGCTTTCTTT
TRBV19	-	-	TRBJ2-7	CASKRTDTYEQYF	TGTGCCAGTAAGCGGACCGATACCTACGAGCAGTACTTC
TRBV7-8	-	TRBD2	TRBJ2-1	CASSPTGTSGSFYNEQFF	TGTGCCAGCAGCCCAACCGGGACTAGCGGGAGCTTCTACAATGAGCAGTTCTTC
TRBV5-1	-	-	TRBJ2-1	CASSFQGGSYNEQFF	TGCGCCAGCTCGTTTCAGGGTGGATCCTACAATGAGCAGTTCTTC
TRBV10-2	-	TRBD1	TRBJ1-5	CASSGLGTGSQPQHF	TGCGCCAGCAGTGGGTTAGGGACAGGGAGTCAGCCCCAGCATTTT
TRBV6-5	-	-	TRBJ2-7	CASSSPIKLIYEQYF	TGTGCCAGCAGTTCACCTATAAAGTTGATCTACGAGCAGTACTTC
TRBV7-3	once	TRBD1	TRBJ2-1	CASSIQGALKNEQFF	TGTGCCAGCAGCATACAGGGGGCTCTTAAGAATGAGCAGTTCTTC
TRBV7-2	-	TRBD2	TRBJ2-1	CASSPGLAAHNEQFF	TGTGCCAGCAGCCCCGGACTAGCCGCCCACAATGAGCAGTTCTTC
TRBV21-1	-	-	TRBJ1-1	CASSNHGNTEAFF	TGTGCCAGCAGCAATCACGGGAACACTGAAGCTTTCTTT
TRBV2	once	TRBD1	TRBJ1-5	CASSEVRDREHQPQHF	TGTGCCAGCAGTGAAGTCCGGGACAGGGAGCATCAGCCCCAGCATTTT
TRBV15	-	-	TRBJ2-3	CATSSKQGLVPPDTQYF	TGTGCCACCAGCAGTAAGCAGGGGCTCGTCCCTCCAGATACGCAGTATTTT
TRBV28	-	TRBD2	TRBJ2-2	CASSLALPGLATGELFF	TGTGCCAGCAGTTTAGCTCTTCCGGGACTAGCGACCGGGGAGCTGTTTTTT